The rows below give T cell receptor beta chains drawn from one sample of a study of blood T cell repertoires in COVID-19. Here immunoSEQ multiplex PCR was the method, and the copy in TCRdb shows in-frame clones only, minus some. The table has over 60,000 clones, about nine tenths seen once. The sample consisted of peripheral blood. The receptors here all came from a man between 70 and 80 years old with active or convalescent COVID-19. Each CDR3 is given with its conserved first and last residue. The order of the fields is CDR3 DNA, CDR3 protein, CDR3 length, V gene, J gene, D gene, clone size. The D gene is left open where the match is weak. Only part of the rows carry a size: once, few, many, or a class if the clone is expanded.

DNA: TGTGCCAGCAGTTTCTCAGGACAGATCGGGGAGCTGTTTTTT
CDR3: CASSFSGQIGELFF
length: 14
V: TRBV28
J: TRBJ2-2
D: NA
size: once

DNA: TGTGCCAGCAGCACAGACAGGGGGTTCGAAAAACTGTTTTTT
CDR3: CASSTDRGFEKLFF
length: 14
V: TRBV7-9
J: TRBJ1-4
D: TRBD1
size: NA

DNA: TGTGCCAGCAGTGAACACCGGGACATGCGGGAGACCCAGTACTTC
CDR3: CASSEHRDMRETQYF
length: 15
V: TRBV25-1
J: TRBJ2-5
D: NA
size: NA

DNA: TGTGCCAGCTCATGGGGGGAGAATAATTCACCCCTCCACTTT
CDR3: CASSWGENNSPLHF
length: 14
V: TRBV18
J: TRBJ1-6
D: NA
size: NA

DNA: TGTGCCAGCAGTTCATCTCCGGGGATGGATGAAGCTTTCTTT
CDR3: CASSSSPGMDEAFF
length: 14
V: TRBV7-3
J: TRBJ1-1
D: NA
size: NA

DNA: TGTGCCATCAGTGAGGAGTTGGGGACAGGGACTGGAAACACCATATATTTT
CDR3: CAISEELGTGTGNTIYF
length: 17
V: TRBV10-3
J: TRBJ1-3
D: TRBD1
size: NA

DNA: TGTGCCAGCAGTGTGGCGGACTATGGCTACACCTTC
CDR3: CASSVADYGYTF
length: 12
V: TRBV3-1/TRBV3-2
J: TRBJ1-2
D: NA
size: NA

DNA: TGTGCCACCAAGTTAGGGGGGGCTTATCAGCCCCAGCATTTT
CDR3: CATKLGGAYQPQHF
length: 14
V: TRBV28
J: TRBJ1-5
D: NA
size: NA

DNA: TGTGCCAGCAGTTCGACAGGGGGCGCTTCTATCTACGAGCAGTACTTC
CDR3: CASSSTGGASIYEQYF
length: 16
V: TRBV28
J: TRBJ2-7
D: TRBD1
size: once

DNA: TGTGCCAGCAGGGGACAGGGGGCGCGTGGAAACACCATATATTTT
CDR3: CASRGQGARGNTIYF
length: 15
V: TRBV27
J: TRBJ1-3
D: TRBD1
size: NA

DNA: TGTGCCAGCATGCGAGGTGGGGAGCTGTTTTTT
CDR3: CASMRGGELFF
length: 11
V: TRBV6-5
J: TRBJ2-2
D: NA
size: NA

DNA: TGTGCCATCAGTGAGTCTAACACACAACTGTTTTTT
CDR3: CAISESNTQLFF
length: 12
V: TRBV10-3
J: TRBJ1-4
D: NA
size: NA

DNA: TGTGCCAGCAGTCTACCGGGACTAGCCCCGAATGAGCAGTTCTTC
CDR3: CASSLPGLAPNEQFF
length: 15
V: TRBV28
J: TRBJ2-1
D: TRBD2
size: NA

DNA: TGTGCCAGCGGGTCCTCCACAGAAGTGGCTTTCTTT
CDR3: CASGSSTEVAFF
length: 12
V: TRBV7-9
J: TRBJ1-1
D: NA
size: NA

DNA: TGTGCCACCCGCAGGACACATAGCACAGATACGCAGTATTTT
CDR3: CATRRTHSTDTQYF
length: 14
V: TRBV19
J: TRBJ2-3
D: NA
size: NA